This TCR beta chain came from a study of blood T cell repertoires in COVID-19. Across the study: The United States, Italy and Spain were the sources of the acute and convalescent COVID-19 samples. PBMCs, B-cell-depleted T cells, or T cells were the source of the cDNA or gDNA that made up the material.

This clone was seen a handful of times. Germline-derived CDR1 and CDR2 are SQVTM and ANQGSEA. V lost 4 bases to trimming and J lost 3 bases, with 9 bases between them. This CDR3 is 12 amino acids long. Assay used: immunoSEQ multiplex PCR; TCRdb lists only in-frame clones, some missing. The sample consists of 130,000 or so clones, about four fifths of them appearing once. This chain joins TRBV29-1 and TRBJ1-1; D unresolved. This receptor was obtained from a woman in her sixties or seventies with acute or convalescent COVID-19. The specimen was peripheral blood. The CDR3 reads CSVVEVHTEAFF. The DNA for the CDR3 is TGCAGCGTTGTTGAGGTTCACACTGAAGCTTTCTTT. The full variable domain, with the rest looked up from reference TRBV29-1 and TRBJ1-1, is SAVISQKPSRDICQRGTSLTIQCQVDSQVTMMFWYRQQPGQSLTLIATANQGSEATYESGFVIDKFPISRPNLTFSTLTVSNMSPEDSSIYLCSVVEVHTEAFFGQGTRLTVV.